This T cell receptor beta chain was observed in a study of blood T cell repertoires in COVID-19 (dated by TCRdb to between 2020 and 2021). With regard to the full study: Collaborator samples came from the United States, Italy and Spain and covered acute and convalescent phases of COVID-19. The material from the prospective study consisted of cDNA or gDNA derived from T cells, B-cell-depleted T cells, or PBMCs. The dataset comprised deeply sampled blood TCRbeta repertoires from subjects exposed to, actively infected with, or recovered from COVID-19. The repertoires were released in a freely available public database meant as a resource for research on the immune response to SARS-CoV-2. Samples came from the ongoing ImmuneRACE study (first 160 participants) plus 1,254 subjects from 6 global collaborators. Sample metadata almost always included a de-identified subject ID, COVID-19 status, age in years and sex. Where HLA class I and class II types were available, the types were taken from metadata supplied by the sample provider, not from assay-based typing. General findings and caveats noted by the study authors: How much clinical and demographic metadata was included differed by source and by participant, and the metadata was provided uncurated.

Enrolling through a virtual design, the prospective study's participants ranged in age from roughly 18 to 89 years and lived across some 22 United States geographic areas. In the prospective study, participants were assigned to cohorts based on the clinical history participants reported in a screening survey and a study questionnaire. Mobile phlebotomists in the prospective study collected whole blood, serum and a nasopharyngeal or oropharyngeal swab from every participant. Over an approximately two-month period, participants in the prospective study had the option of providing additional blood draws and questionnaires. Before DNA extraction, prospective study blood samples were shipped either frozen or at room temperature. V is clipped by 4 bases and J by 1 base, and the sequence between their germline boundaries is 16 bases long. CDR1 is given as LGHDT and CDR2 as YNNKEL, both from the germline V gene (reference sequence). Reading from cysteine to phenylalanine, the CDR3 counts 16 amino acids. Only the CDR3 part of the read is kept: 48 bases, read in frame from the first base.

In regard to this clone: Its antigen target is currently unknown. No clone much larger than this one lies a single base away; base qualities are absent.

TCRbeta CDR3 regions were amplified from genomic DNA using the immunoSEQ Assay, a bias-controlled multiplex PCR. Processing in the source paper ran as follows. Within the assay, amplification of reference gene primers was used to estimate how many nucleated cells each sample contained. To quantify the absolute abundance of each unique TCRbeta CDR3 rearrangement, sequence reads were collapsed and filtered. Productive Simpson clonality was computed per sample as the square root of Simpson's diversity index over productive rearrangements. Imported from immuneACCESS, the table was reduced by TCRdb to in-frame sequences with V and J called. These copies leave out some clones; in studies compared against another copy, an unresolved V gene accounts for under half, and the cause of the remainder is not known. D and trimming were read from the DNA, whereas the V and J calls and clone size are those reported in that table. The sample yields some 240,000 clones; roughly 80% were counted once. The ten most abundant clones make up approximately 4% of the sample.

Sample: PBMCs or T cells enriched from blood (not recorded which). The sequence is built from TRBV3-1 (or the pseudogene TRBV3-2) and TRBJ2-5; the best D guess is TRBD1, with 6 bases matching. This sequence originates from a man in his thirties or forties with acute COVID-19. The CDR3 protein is CASSLRQQGFQETQYF. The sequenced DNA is TGTGCCAGCAGCCTACGTCAACAGGGTTTCCAAGAGACCCAGTACTTC.